These T cell receptor beta chains were read from a single sample in a study of shared clonotypes between healthy human individuals. Data came from immunoSEQ multiplex PCR; TCRdb stores just in-frame clones and leaves some out. Among roughly 700,000 clones listed, about 74% were seen once. Sample: memory CD4+ T cells sorted from blood. These receptors were collected from a woman in her 30s in good health. The CDR3 runs from the conserved cysteine through the conserved F or W. D genes are given only for firm matches. The listing skips clone size in some rows; elsewhere it reads once, few, many or a size class.

size | J | length | V | D | DNA | CDR3
- | TRBJ2-1 | 16 | TRBV28 | TRBD1 | TGTGCCAGCAGCCCTACCGGGACAGGCCCAAACAATGAGCAGTTCTTC | CASSPTGTGPNNEQFF
- | TRBJ2-3 | 14 | TRBV27 | TRBD2 | TGTGCCACCAAGACTAGCGGGAACACAGATACGCAGTATTTT | CATKTSGNTDTQYF
- | TRBJ1-2 | 13 | TRBV28 | - | TGTGCTATCAACAGGCGAGCTAACTATGGCTACACCTTC | CAINRRANYGYTF
- | TRBJ2-7 | 16 | TRBV9 | - | TGTGCCAGCAGCGTAGGGAGCGGGCTAGACTCCTACGAGCAGTACTTC | CASSVGSGLDSYEQYF
few | TRBJ1-5 | 13 | TRBV29-1 | - | TGCAGCGTTCAAGGGGGGGCCAATCAGCCCCAGCATTTT | CSVQGGANQPQHF
- | TRBJ2-5 | 14 | TRBV28 | TRBD2 | TGTGCCAGCAGTGGGCTAGCGGCCCACGAGACCCAGTACTTC | CASSGLAAHETQYF
- | TRBJ2-1 | 12 | TRBV4-1 | - | TGCGCCAGCAGCCAATCCTACAATGAGCAGTTCTTC | CASSQSYNEQFF
- | TRBJ2-7 | 13 | TRBV19 | - | TGTGCCAGCTCTCCTGACAGTATCTACGAGCAGTACTTC | CASSPDSIYEQYF
- | TRBJ2-6 | 17 | TRBV7-9 | TRBD2 | TGTGCCAGCAGCTTGAGACGGACTAGCTCTGGGGCCAACGTCCTGACTTTC | CASSLRRTSSGANVLTF
- | TRBJ2-1 | 13 | TRBV7-7 | - | TGTGCCAGCAGCGGGACCCCCTACAATGAGCAGTTCTTC | CASSGTPYNEQFF
- | TRBJ1-3 | 15 | TRBV18 | - | TGTGCCAGCTCACTGTCCCCGAGCTCTGGAAACACCATATATTTT | CASSLSPSSGNTIYF
- | TRBJ2-3 | 17 | TRBV7-9 | TRBD1 | TGTGCCAGCAGCTTAGCATCCGGGACAGGGGGCACAGATACGCAGTATTTT | CASSLASGTGGTDTQYF
- | TRBJ2-3 | 15 | TRBV5-1 | - | TGCGCCAGCAGTCCGTCGGCAGGGACGGAAGATACGCAGTATTTT | CASSPSAGTEDTQYF
- | TRBJ2-7 | 14 | TRBV5-1 | TRBD1 | TGCGCCAGCAGCCCTAGAACAGGGGAGTACGAGCAGTACTTC | CASSPRTGEYEQYF
few | TRBJ2-5 | 11 | TRBV20-1 | - | TGCAGTGCTCCAGTGCAAGAGACCCAGTACTTC | CSAPVQETQYF
few | TRBJ2-3 | 13 | TRBV11-2 | - | TGTGCCAGCAGCCGCCCCGGGGTCGATACGCAGTATTTT | CASSRPGVDTQYF
- | TRBJ2-7 | 14 | TRBV6-5 | - | TGTGCCAGCAGTTATCGCAGGGCCTCCTACGAGCAGTACTTC | CASSYRRASYEQYF
- | TRBJ1-3 | 15 | TRBV10-3 | TRBD1 | TGTGCCATCAGTGAGGGGACAGGGCCTGGAAACACCATATATTTT | CAISEGTGPGNTIYF
- | TRBJ2-7 | 12 | TRBV21-1 | - | TGTGCCAGCAGCCCCGACAAGTACGAGCAGTACTTC | CASSPDKYEQYF